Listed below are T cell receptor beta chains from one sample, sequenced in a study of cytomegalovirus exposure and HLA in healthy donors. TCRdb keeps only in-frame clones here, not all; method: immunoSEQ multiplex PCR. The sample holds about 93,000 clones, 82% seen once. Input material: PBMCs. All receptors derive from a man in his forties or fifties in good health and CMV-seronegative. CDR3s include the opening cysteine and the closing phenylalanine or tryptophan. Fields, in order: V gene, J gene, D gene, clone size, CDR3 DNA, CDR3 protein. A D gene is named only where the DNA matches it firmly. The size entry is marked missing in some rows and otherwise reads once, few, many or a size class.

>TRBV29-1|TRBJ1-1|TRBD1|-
TGCAGCGTGGATGTGACAGGGGTGAACACTGAAGCTTTCTTT
CSVDVTGVNTEAFF
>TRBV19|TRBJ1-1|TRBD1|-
TGTGCCAGTTCTACAGGGGGTGGGGACACTGAAGCTTTCTTT
CASSTGGGDTEAFF
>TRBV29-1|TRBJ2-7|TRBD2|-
TGCAGCGTTGTTATGGGGCGGGAGGCGTCCTACGAGCAGTACTTC
CSVVMGREASYEQYF
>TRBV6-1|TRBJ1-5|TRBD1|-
TGTGCCAGCAGTCGGACAGGGTTCGGCAATCAGCCCCAGCATTTT
CASSRTGFGNQPQHF
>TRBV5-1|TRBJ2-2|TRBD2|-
TGCGCCAGCAGCTTGCGACTAGCGGGAGCCGGGGAGCTGTTTTTT
CASSLRLAGAGELFF
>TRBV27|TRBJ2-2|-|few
TGTGCCAGCAAGGGCGGGGGCGTCACCGGGGAGCTGTTTTTT
CASKGGGVTGELFF
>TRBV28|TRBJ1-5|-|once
TGTGCCAGCAGGTCGGGGGGGCAGGGCAATCAGCCCCAGCATTTT
CASRSGGQGNQPQHF
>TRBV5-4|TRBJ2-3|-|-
TGTGCCAGCAGCTTGAGATGGAGCTCCACCAGACTCACAGATACGCAGTATTTT
CASSLRWSSTRLTDTQYF
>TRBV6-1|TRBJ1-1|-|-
TGTGCCAGCAGTGAATGGCGAGCCAGGCGGGGGACTGAAGCTTTCTTT
CASSEWRARRGTEAFF
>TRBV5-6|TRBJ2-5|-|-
TGTGCCAGCAGCTTGGAGTACAGGGCCACAACACAAGAGACCCAGTACTTC
CASSLEYRATTQETQYF
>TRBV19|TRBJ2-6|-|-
TGTGCCAGTAAAGTCACCAAGAGCTCTGGGGCCAACGTCCTGACTTTC
CASKVTKSSGANVLTF